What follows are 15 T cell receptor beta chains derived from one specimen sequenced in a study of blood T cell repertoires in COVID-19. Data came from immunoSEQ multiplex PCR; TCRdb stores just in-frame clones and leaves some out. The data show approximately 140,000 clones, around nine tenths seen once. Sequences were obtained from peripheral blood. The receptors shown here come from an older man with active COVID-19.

The CDR3 DNA reads as TGTGCCAGCAGTTCCCAGGGATCTGGAAACACCATATATTTT. Translation gives CASSSQGSGNTIYF. The rearrangement uses TRBV28 and TRBJ1-3; D is possibly TRBD1 (5 bases). V shed 4 bases and J shed 1 base, with 8 bases lying between them. This CDR3 region has 14 residues. The germline gives CDR1 MDHEN, CDR2 SYDVKM.

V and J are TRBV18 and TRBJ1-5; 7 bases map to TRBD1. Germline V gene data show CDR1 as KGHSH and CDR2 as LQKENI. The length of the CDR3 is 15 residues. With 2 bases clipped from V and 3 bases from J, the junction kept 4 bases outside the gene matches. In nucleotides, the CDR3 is TGTGCCAGCTCACCAGACGGGACAGACAATCAGCCCCAGCATTTT. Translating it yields CASSPDGTDNQPQHF.

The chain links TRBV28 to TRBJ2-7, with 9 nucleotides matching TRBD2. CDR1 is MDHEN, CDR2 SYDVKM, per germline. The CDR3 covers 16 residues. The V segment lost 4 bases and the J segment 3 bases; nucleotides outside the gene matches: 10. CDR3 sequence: CASSSPPREGRYEQYF. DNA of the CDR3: TGTGCCAGCAGTTCCCCCCCGCGGGAGGGCCGCTACGAGCAGTACTTC. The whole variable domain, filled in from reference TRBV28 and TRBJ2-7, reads DVKVTQSSRYLVKRTGEKVFLECVQDMDHENMFWYRQDPGLGLRLIYFSYDVKMKEKGDIPEGYSVSREKKERFSLILESASTNQTSMYLCASSSPPREGRYEQYFGPGTRLTVT.

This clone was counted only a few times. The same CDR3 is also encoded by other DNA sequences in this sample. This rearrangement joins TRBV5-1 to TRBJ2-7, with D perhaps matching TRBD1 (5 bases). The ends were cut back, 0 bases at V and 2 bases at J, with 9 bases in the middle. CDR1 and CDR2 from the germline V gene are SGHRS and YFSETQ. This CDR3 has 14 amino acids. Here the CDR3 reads CASSLEQGPYEQYF. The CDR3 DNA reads TGCGCCAGCAGCTTGGAGCAGGGTCCCTACGAGCAGTACTTC.

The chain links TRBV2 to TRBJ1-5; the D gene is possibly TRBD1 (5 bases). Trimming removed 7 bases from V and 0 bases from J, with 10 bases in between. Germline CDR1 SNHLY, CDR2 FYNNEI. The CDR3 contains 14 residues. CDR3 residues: CASKSGYSNQPQHF. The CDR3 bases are TGTGCCAGCAAGTCAGGGTATAGCAATCAGCCCCAGCATTTT.

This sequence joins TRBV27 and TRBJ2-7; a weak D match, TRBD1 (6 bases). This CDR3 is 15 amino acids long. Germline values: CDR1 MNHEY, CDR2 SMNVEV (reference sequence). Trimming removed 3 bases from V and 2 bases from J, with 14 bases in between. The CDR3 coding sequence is TGTGCCAGCAGTTTGGGGGCAGTTGGACCCTACGAGCAGTACTTC. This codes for CASSLGAVGPYEQYF.

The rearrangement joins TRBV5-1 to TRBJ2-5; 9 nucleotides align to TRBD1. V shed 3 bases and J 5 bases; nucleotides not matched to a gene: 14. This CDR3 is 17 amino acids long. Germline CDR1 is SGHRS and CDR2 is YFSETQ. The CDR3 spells CASSYNPPGQGIETQYF. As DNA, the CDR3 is TGCGCCAGCAGCTATAACCCGCCGGGACAGGGTATTGAGACCCAGTACTTC.

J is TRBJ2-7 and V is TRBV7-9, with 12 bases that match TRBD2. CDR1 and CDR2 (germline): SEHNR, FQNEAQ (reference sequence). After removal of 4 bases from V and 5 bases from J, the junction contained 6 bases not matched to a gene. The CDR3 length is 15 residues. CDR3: CASSSRLAGANEQYF. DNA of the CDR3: TGTGCCAGCAGCTCCCGACTAGCGGGAGCCAACGAGCAGTACTTC.

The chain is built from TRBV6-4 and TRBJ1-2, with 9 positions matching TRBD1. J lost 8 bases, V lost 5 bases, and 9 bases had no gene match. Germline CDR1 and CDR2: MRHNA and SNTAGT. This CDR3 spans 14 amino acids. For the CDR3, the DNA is TGTGCCAGCAGTCCGGGACAGGGAGGCAACGGCTACACCTTC. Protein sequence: CASSPGQGGNGYTF.

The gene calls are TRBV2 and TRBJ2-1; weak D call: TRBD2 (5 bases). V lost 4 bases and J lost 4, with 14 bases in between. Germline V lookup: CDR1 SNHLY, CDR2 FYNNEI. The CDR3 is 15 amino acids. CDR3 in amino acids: CASSVSSPTYNEQFF. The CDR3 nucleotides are TGTGCCAGCAGTGTGTCTAGCCCCACGTACAATGAGCAGTTCTTC.

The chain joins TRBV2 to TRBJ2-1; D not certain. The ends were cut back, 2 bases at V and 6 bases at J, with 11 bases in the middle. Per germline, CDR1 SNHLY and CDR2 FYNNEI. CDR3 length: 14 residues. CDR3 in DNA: TGTGCCAGCAGTGAATGGTCGGTTATCAATGAGCAGTTCTTC. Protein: CASSEWSVINEQFF. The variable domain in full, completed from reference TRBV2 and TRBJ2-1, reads EPEVTQTPSHQVTQMGQEVILRCVPISNHLYFYWYRQILGQKVEFLVSFYNNEISEKSEIFDDQFSVERPDGSNFTLKIRSTKLEDSAMYFCASSEWSVINEQFFGPGTRLTVL.

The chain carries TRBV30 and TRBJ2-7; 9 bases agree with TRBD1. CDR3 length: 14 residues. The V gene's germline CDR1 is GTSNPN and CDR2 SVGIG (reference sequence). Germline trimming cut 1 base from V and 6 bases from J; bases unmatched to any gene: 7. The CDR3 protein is CAWSDGKTGGEQYF. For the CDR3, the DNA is TGTGCCTGGAGTGACGGAAAGACAGGGGGCGAGCAGTACTTC.

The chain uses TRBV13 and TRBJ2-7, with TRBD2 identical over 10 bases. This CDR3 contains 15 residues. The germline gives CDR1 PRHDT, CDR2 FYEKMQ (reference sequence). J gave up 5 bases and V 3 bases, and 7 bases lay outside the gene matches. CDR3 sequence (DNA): TGTGCCAGCAGCTTGCGGACTAGCGGTTGGCACGAGCAGTACTTC. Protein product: CASSLRTSGWHEQYF.

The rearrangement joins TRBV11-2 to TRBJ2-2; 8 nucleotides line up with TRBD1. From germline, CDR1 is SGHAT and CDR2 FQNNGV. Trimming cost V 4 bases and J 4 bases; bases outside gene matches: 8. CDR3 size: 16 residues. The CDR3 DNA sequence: TGTGCCAGCAGCTCCTCGGACAGGGTAATCACCGGGGAGCTGTTTTTT. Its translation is CASSSSDRVITGELFF.

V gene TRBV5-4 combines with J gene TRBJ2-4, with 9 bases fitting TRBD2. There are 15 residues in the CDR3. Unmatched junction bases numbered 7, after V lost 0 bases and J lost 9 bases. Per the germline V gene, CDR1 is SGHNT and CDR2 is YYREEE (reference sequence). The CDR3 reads CASSLASSGRSIQYF. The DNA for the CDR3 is TGTGCCAGCAGCTTGGCGAGTAGCGGGAGATCCATTCAGTACTTC.